The 28 T cell receptor beta chains listed next were all sequenced from one sample in a study of shared T cell receptors in the human thymus. Clones were read by immunoSEQ multiplex PCR, and TCRdb kept only the in-frame ones, dropping some. The sample has 700,000 or so clones; 70% to 90% are singletons. This sample was also put to use in a study of human thymus T cells.

The specimen sequenced was thymocytes. The receptors were gathered from a girl under two years old with a congenital heart defect.

The chain links TRBV9 to TRBJ2-5, with 7 bases lining up with TRBD2. Germline V gives CDR1 SGDLS, CDR2 YYNGEE. The CDR3 sequence is 14 residues long. The J segment lost 5 bases and the V segment lost 0 bases, leaving 4 bases of the junction unmatched. The CDR3, as DNA: TGTGCCAGCAGCGTAGAACTAGCGTGGGAGACCCAGTACTTC. Amino acid sequence: CASSVELAWETQYF.

The chain joins TRBV5-4 to TRBJ1-1, with a weak D call TRBD1 (5 bases). The CDR3 spans 11 residues. The germline V gene has CDR1 SGHNT and CDR2 YYREEE (reference sequence). Trimming pared 0 bases from V and 8 bases from J, leaving 5 bases between. The CDR3 spells CASSLGTEAFF. The CDR3 DNA reads as TGTGCCAGCAGCTTGGGGACAGAAGCTTTCTTT.

The genes are TRBV7-9 and TRBJ1-6, with 9 nucleotides matching TRBD1. Trimming removed 5 bases from V and 8 bases from J; junction bases left unmatched: 13. Per the germline V gene, CDR1 is SEHNR and CDR2 is FQNEAQ (reference sequence). The CDR3 extends over 17 amino acids. CDR3 protein: CASSHKPGTGRDSPLHF. The CDR3 bases are TGTGCCAGCAGCCATAAGCCCGGGACAGGGCGAGATTCACCCCTCCACTTT.

This clone was counted between two and nine times. The chain employs TRBV5-6 and TRBJ1-2, with 8 bases matching TRBD1. The CDR3 length is 15 residues. The V segment lost 6 bases and the J segment 8 bases; nucleotides outside the gene matches: 15. From germline, CDR1 is SGHDT and CDR2 YYEEEE. This CDR3 is CASILLDRDIWGYTF. In DNA form, the CDR3 reads TGTGCCAGCATCCTACTGGACAGGGATATATGGGGCTACACCTTC.

The V call is TRBV19, the J call TRBJ2-7; 7 nucleotides line up with TRBD1. Germline V gene lookup returns CDR1 LNHDA and CDR2 SQIVND (reference sequence). The CDR3 has 15 residues. Trimming cost V 2 bases and J 6 bases; bases outside gene matches: 10. CDR3 nucleotides: TGTGCCAGTAGTATATCGACGAACGGACAGGTCGAGCAGTACTTC. It codes for CASSISTNGQVEQYF.

This clone was seen more than once but under ten times. This sequence joins TRBV7-6 and TRBJ1-2; maybe TRBD1 (6 bases). V lost 3 bases and J 4 bases, leaving 33 bases between the germline ends. The CDR3 extends over 21 amino acids. The germline V gene encodes CDR1 SGHVS and CDR2 FNYEAQ. In DNA, the CDR3 is TGTGCCAGCAGCTTGGGCGACAGGACATCGCTCCACCCTCGCAGATCCTATGGCTACACCTTC. Its translation is CASSLGDRTSLHPRRSYGYTF.

The V and J genes are TRBV7-8 and TRBJ2-7, with 7 bases lining up with TRBD1. V gave up 3 bases and J gave up 3 bases; unmatched junction bases: 17. The CDR3 is 18 amino acids. Germline CDR1 is SGHVS and CDR2 is FQNEAQ. The CDR3 loop reads CASSFLQVMGDRVYEQYF. CDR3 in DNA: TGTGCCAGCAGCTTTTTACAGGTTATGGGTGACAGGGTCTACGAGCAGTACTTC.

The chain links TRBV6-1 to TRBJ1-5; TRBD1 agrees at 9 bases. The CDR3 length is 17 residues. V shed 1 base and J 4 bases; nucleotides not matched to a gene: 8. Looked up from germline, CDR1 is MNHNS and CDR2 is SASEGT. The CDR3: CASSEEGTGRFNQPQHF. The CDR3 region has the DNA TGTGCCAGCAGTGAAGAGGGGACAGGGAGGTTTAATCAGCCCCAGCATTTT.

The chain recombines TRBV14 with TRBJ2-7, with 9 bases identical to TRBD2. The CDR3 spans 16 residues. Germline values: CDR1 SGHDN, CDR2 FVKESK. Trimming removed 1 base from V and 4 bases from J; junction bases left unmatched: 8. The CDR3 nucleotides read TGTGCCAGCAGCCAAGCGCCTAGCGGGGTGATATACGAGCAGTACTTC. Translation gives CASSQAPSGVIYEQYF. Full variable domain (missing parts from reference TRBV14 and TRBJ2-7): EAGVTQFPSHSVIEKGQTVTLRCDPISGHDNLYWYRRVMGKEIKFLLHFVKESKQDESGMPNNRFLAERTGGTYSTLKVQPAELEDSGVYFCASSQAPSGVIYEQYFGPGTRLTVT.

This clone was counted a single time. This chain uses TRBV6-5 with TRBJ1-4; TRBD1 might be the D (6 bases). Per germline, CDR1 MNHEY and CDR2 SVGAGI. This CDR3 is 13 amino acids long. Trimming removed 6 bases from V and 8 bases from J, with 13 bases in between. In DNA, the CDR3 is TGTGCCAGCAGCCGGGACATTGACGAAAAACTGTTTTTT. Residues: CASSRDIDEKLFF.

The chain employs TRBV27 and TRBJ2-1; 7 bases are a match to TRBD2. Germline V lookup: CDR1 MNHEY, CDR2 SMNVEV (reference sequence). The CDR3 is made up of 16 amino acids. J was trimmed by 2 bases and V by 3 bases; bases with no gene match: 7. The CDR3 DNA is TGTGCCAGCAGTTTTAGATCGGGGGGACCCTACAATGAGCAGTTCTTC. It codes for CASSFRSGGPYNEQFF.

This chain joins TRBV6-6 and TRBJ2-7; maybe TRBD1 (5 bases). Germline V CDR1 and CDR2: MNHNY, SVGAGI (reference sequence). The CDR3 consists of 15 residues. V lost 3 bases to trimming and J lost 3 bases, with 15 bases between them. The CDR3 sequence is CASSYTPRVNYEQYF. Here the CDR3 DNA reads TGTGCCAGCAGTTATACGCCCAGGGTAAACTACGAGCAGTACTTC.

The CDR3 DNA sequence: TGCGCCAGCAGCGCTCGACTAGCGGGGAGCTCCTACGAGCAGTACTTC. This translates into CASSARLAGSSYEQYF. The J gene is TRBJ2-7, the V gene TRBV4-1; 11 bases fit TRBD2. V lost 5 bases, J lost 0 bases, and 6 bases stayed unmatched. Germline V CDR1 and CDR2: MGHRA, YSYEKL. The CDR3 loop spans 16 amino acids.

The chain employs TRBV14 and TRBJ1-1; 7 bases align to TRBD1. Trimming cost V 0 bases and J 3 bases; bases outside gene matches: 7. This CDR3 has 16 residues. The germline V gene encodes CDR1 SGHDN and CDR2 FVKESK. This CDR3 is CASSQDSGQDDTEAFF. CDR3 nucleotides: TGTGCCAGCAGCCAAGATAGCGGACAGGACGACACTGAAGCTTTCTTT.

The rearrangement links TRBV5-6 to TRBJ2-7; 11 bases line up with TRBD1. This CDR3 has 16 amino acids. With 2 bases clipped from V and 3 bases from J, the junction kept 7 bases outside the gene matches. Germline V gene lookup returns CDR1 SGHDT and CDR2 YYEEEE. The CDR3 coding sequence is TGTGCCAGCAGCTTCCCGGGACAGGGGGTTGTCTACGAGCAGTACTTC. Translated: CASSFPGQGVVYEQYF.

This clone turned up a few times. The genes are TRBV27 and TRBJ2-6; 11 nucleotides match TRBD1. The trim removed 2 bases at V and 0 bases at J, leaving 3 bases unmatched. The V gene's germline CDR1 is MNHEY and CDR2 SMNVEV (reference sequence). The CDR3 is made up of 18 amino acids. For the CDR3, the DNA is TGTGCCAGCAGTTTAAGGGGGACAGGGGGCTCTGGGGCCAACGTCCTGACTTTC. Its translation is CASSLRGTGGSGANVLTF.

The chain combines TRBV7-9 with TRBJ1-3; D not certain. The CDR3 runs 13 residues. V was cut by 4 bases and J by 8 bases, with 12 bases left in between. The germline V gene has CDR1 SEHNR and CDR2 FQNEAQ (reference sequence). The CDR3 DNA reads as TGTGCCAGCAGCTCCCCTAACGGGGACACCATATATTTT. Its translation: CASSSPNGDTIYF.

The chain recombines TRBV6-1 with TRBJ2-5; 9 bases match TRBD2. With 0 bases clipped from V and 5 bases from J, the junction kept 13 bases outside the gene matches. Germline V lookup: CDR1 MNHNS, CDR2 SASEGT. The length of the CDR3 is 18 residues. The CDR3 loop reads CASSEAGLEAGGMETQYF. Written as DNA, the CDR3 is TGTGCCAGCAGTGAAGCGGGTCTTGAAGCGGGGGGCATGGAGACCCAGTACTTC.

This clone was recorded once. The CDR3 DNA reads as TGTGCCAGTAGTATATTCAGACAAGAGACCCAGTACTTC. Amino acid sequence: CASSIFRQETQYF. The rearrangement uses TRBV19 and TRBJ2-5; unclear D gene. V was cut by 2 bases and J by 2 bases, with 6 bases left in between. The CDR3 contains 13 residues. Germline V CDR1 and CDR2: LNHDA, SQIVND (reference sequence).

The chain employs TRBV5-4 and TRBJ1-3; a weak D match, TRBD1 (6 bases). This CDR3 spans 14 amino acids. The germline V gene encodes CDR1 SGHNT and CDR2 YYREEE (reference sequence). Trimming pared 4 bases from V and 9 bases from J, leaving 17 bases between. The CDR3: CASSIDRKKGTIYF. Here the CDR3 DNA reads TGTGCCAGCAGCATAGACAGGAAGAAAGGCACCATATATTTT. The full variable domain, completed using reference TRBV5-4 and TRBJ1-3, is ETGVTQSPTHLIKTRGQQVTLRCSSQSGHNTVSWYQQALGQGPQFIFQYYREEENGRGNFPPRFSGLQFPNYSSELNVNALELDDSALYLCASSIDRKKGTIYFGEGSWLTVV.

The chain carries TRBV14 and TRBJ2-7, with a possible D match to TRBD2 (5 bases). Germline V lookup: CDR1 SGHDN, CDR2 FVKESK. V shed 1 base and J shed 3 bases, with 16 bases lying between them. This CDR3 spans 16 amino acids. As DNA, the CDR3 is TGTGCCAGCAGCCAAGGGGCGCCGGGAAGCTACTACGAGCAGTACTTC. The encoded protein is CASSQGAPGSYYEQYF.

This chain links TRBV6-5 with TRBJ2-2; TRBD1 aligns across 7 bases. The CDR3 is 15 amino acids. Germline V gene data show CDR1 as MNHEY and CDR2 as SVGAGI. Trimming took 2 bases from V and 8 from J; bases not matched to a gene: 8. In DNA form, the CDR3 reads TGTGCCAGCAGTTACGGGGACAGTCTCTTTGGGGAGCTGTTTTTT. It yields the protein CASSYGDSLFGELFF.

This chain connects TRBV10-3 to TRBJ2-7; 9 positions agree with TRBD1. The CDR3 extends over 16 amino acids. CDR1 is ENHRY, CDR2 SYGVKD, per germline. The V and J ends lost 8 bases and 0 bases, in that order; junction bases with no gene match: 11. In nucleotides, the CDR3 is TGTGCCATCCGGGTGGACAGGGGAGACCGCTCCTACGAGCAGTACTTC. This sequence encodes CAIRVDRGDRSYEQYF.

The CDR3 spells CASSVVPRGRNEQFF. The CDR3 DNA reads TGTGCCAGCAGCGTAGTCCCCAGGGGACGCAATGAGCAGTTCTTC. This chain joins TRBV9 and TRBJ2-1, with D perhaps TRBD1 (6 bases). CDR1 SGDLS and CDR2 YYNGEE come from the germline V gene. V was clipped by 0 bases and J by 6 bases, with 13 bases between them. This CDR3 is built from 15 residues. The variable domain in full, with the rest retrieved from reference TRBV9 and TRBJ2-1, is DSGVTQTPKHLITATGQRVTLRCSPRSGDLSVYWYQQSLDQGLQFLIQYYNGEERAKGNILERFSAQQFPDLHSELNLSSLELGDSALYFCASSVVPRGRNEQFFGPGTRLTVL.

This chain joins TRBV4-2 and TRBJ2-3, with a tentative D call TRBD2 (6 bases). This CDR3 is 16 amino acids long. V was cut by 5 bases and J by 5 bases, with 20 bases left in between. In germline, CDR1 is LGHNA, CDR2 YNFKEQ. The CDR3 region is CASSVDGGTCLDTQYF. DNA of the CDR3: TGTGCCAGCAGCGTAGATGGGGGGACCTGTCTAGATACGCAGTATTTT.

This clone appeared once. The gene calls are TRBV13 and TRBJ2-1; D is unclear. The CDR3 is made up of 14 amino acids. Germline CDR1 PRHDT, CDR2 FYEKMQ (reference sequence). V lost 2 bases and J 5 bases, leaving 10 bases between the germline ends. The CDR3 DNA sequence: TGTGCCAGCAGCTTATCACAGCCTAACAATGAGCAGTTCTTC. Translation: CASSLSQPNNEQFF.

This clone was seen a single time. The gene calls are TRBV10-3 and TRBJ1-2; no reliable D call. Between the trimmed V and J ends, which lost 2 bases and 3 bases, there was a span of 7 bases. The germline gives CDR1 ENHRY, CDR2 SYGVKD. This CDR3 region has 13 residues. The CDR3 here is CAISEEGYYGYTF. The CDR3, as DNA: TGTGCCATCAGTGAGGAGGGCTACTATGGCTACACCTTC.

This clone has a handful of counts. This chain uses TRBV7-6 with TRBJ2-7; 11 bases agree with TRBD1. Germline CDR1 SGHVS, CDR2 FNYEAQ. The CDR3 is 14 residues long. After removal of 5 bases from V and 7 bases from J, the junction contained 7 bases not matched to a gene. CDR3 sequence reads: CASSLGQGAWEQYF. The DNA for the CDR3 is TGTGCCAGCAGCCTCGGACAGGGGGCTTGGGAGCAGTACTTC.